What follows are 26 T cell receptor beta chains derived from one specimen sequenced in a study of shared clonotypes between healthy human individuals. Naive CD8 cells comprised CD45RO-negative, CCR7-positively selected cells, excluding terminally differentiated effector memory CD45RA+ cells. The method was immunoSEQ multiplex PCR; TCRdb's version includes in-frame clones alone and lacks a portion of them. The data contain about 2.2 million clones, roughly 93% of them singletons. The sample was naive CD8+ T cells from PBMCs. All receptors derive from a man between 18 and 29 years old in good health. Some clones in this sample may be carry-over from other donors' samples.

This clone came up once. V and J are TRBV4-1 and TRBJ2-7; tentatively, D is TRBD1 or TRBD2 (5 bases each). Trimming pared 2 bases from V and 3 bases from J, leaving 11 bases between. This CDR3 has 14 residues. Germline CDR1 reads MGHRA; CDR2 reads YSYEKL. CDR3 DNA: TGCGCCAGCAGCCAATATACTGGGGGCTACGAGCAGTACTTC. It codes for CASSQYTGGYEQYF.

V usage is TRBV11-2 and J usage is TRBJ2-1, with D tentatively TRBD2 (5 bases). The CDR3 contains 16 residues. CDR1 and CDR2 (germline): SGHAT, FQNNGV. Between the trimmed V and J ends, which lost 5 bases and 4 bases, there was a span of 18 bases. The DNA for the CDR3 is TGTGCCAGCAGCCTCGGACTCCTCCGGAGATACAATGAGCAGTTCTTC. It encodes CASSLGLLRRYNEQFF.

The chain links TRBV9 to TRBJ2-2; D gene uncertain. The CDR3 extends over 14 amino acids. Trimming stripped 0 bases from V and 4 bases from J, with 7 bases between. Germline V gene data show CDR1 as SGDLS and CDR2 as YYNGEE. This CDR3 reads CASSVVEATGELFF. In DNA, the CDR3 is TGTGCCAGCAGCGTAGTTGAAGCCACCGGGGAGCTGTTTTTT.

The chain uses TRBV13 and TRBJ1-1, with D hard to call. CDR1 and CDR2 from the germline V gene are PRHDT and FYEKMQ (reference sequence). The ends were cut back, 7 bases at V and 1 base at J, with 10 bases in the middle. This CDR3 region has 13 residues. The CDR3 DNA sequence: TGTGCCAGCACCGGCACAGAGAACACTGAAGCTTTCTTT. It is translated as CASTGTENTEAFF.

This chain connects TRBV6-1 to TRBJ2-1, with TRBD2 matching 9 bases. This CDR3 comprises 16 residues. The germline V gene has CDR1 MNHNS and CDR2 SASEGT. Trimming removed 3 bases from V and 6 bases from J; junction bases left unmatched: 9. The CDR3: CASSEAGTSFFNEQFF. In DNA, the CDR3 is TGTGCCAGCAGTGAGGCCGGGACTAGCTTTTTCAATGAGCAGTTCTTC.

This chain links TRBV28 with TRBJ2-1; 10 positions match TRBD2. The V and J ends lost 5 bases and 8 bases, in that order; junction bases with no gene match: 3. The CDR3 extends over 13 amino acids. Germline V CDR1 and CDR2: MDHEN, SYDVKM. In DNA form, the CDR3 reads TGTGCCAGCAGTCGGCTAGCGGGAGATGAGCAGTTCTTC. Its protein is CASSRLAGDEQFF.

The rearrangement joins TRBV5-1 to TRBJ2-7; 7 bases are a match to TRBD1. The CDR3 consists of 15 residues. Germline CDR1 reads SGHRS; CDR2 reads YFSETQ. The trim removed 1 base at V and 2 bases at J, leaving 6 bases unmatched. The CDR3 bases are TGCGCCAGCAGCTTGACAGGGGCCGGGACCTACGAGCAGTACTTC. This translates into CASSLTGAGTYEQYF.

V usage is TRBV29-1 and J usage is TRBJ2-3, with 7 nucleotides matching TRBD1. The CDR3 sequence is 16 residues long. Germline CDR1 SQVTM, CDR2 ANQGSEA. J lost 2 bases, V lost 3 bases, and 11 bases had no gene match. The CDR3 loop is CSVERGRIHFTDTQYF. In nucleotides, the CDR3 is TGCAGCGTTGAGAGGGGGCGAATACATTTCACAGATACGCAGTATTTT.

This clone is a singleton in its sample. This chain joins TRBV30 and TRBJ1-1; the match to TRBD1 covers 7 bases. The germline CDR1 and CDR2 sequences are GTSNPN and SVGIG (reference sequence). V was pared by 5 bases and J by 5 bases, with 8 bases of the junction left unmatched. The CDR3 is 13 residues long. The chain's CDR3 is CAWGRGRRTEAFF. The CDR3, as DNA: TGTGCCTGGGGAAGGGGGCGTAGGACTGAAGCTTTCTTT.

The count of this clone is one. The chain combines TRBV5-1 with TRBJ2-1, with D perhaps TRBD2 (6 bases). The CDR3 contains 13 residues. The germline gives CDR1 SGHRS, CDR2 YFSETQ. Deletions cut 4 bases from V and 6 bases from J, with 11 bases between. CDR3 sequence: CASSPLGGNEQFF. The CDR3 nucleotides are TGCGCCAGCAGCCCCCTGGGGGGCAATGAGCAGTTCTTC.

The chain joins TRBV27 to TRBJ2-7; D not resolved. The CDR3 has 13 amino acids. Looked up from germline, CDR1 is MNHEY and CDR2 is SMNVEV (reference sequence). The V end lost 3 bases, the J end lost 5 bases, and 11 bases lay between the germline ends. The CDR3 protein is CASSLSIGNEQYF. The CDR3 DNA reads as TGTGCCAGCAGTTTGTCTATAGGAAACGAGCAGTACTTC.

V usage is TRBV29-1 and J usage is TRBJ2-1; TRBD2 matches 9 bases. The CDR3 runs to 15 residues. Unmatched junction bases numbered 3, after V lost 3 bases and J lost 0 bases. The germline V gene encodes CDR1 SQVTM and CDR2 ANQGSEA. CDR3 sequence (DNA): TGCAGCGTTGATGGCGGGAGGGGCTCCTACAATGAGCAGTTCTTC. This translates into CSVDGGRGSYNEQFF.

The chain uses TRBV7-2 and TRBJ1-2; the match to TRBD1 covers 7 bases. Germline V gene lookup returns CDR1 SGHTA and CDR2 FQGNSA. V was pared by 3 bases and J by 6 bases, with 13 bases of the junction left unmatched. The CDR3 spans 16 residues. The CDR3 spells CASSLEYRDSKNGYTF. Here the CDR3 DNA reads TGTGCCAGCAGCTTGGAATACCGGGACAGCAAAAATGGCTACACCTTC.

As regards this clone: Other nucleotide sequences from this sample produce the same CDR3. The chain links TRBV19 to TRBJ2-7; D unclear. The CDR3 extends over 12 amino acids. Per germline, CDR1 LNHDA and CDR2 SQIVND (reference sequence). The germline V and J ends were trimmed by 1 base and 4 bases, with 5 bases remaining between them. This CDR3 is CASSIGGYEQYF. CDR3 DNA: TGTGCCAGTAGTATAGGTGGTTACGAGCAGTACTTC.

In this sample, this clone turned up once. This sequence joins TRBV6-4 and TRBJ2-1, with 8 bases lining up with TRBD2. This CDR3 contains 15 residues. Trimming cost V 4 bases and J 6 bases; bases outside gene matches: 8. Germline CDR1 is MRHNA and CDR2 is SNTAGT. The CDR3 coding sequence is TGTGCCAGCAGTGGAGGCGGGAGGTCACCCAATGAGCAGTTCTTC. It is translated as CASSGGGRSPNEQFF.

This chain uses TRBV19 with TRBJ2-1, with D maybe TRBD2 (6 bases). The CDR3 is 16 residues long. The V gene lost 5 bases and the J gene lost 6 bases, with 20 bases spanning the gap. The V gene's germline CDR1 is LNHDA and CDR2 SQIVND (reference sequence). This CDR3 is CASSAGPYPVVNEQFF. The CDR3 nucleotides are TGTGCCAGTAGTGCGGGACCCTATCCTGTGGTCAATGAGCAGTTCTTC.

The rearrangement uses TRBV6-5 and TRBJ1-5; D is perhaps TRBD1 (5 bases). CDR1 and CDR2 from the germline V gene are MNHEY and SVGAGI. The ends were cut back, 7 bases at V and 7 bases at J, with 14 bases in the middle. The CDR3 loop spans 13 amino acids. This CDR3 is CASTEYPGQPQHF. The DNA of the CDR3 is TGTGCCAGCACCGAGTACCCAGGGCAGCCCCAGCATTTT.

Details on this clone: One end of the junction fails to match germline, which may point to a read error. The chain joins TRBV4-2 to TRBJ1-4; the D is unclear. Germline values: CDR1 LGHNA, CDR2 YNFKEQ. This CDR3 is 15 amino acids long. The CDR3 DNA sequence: TGTGCCAGCAGCCAAGGGGGATTTACCTATGAGGCGGAGGTTTTT. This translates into CASSQGGFTYEAEVF.

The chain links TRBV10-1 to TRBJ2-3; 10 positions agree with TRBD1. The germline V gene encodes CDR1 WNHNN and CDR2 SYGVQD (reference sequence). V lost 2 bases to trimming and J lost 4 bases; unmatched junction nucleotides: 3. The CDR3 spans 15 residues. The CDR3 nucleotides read TGCGCCAGCAGTGAGGGACAGGGGGAACCAGATACGCAGTATTTT. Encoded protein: CASSEGQGEPDTQYF.

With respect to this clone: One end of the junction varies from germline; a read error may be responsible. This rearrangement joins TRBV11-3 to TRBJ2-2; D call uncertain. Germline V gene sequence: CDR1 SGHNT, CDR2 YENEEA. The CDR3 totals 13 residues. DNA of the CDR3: TGTGCCAGCAGATTAGGGAACACCGGGGAGCTGTTTTTT. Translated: CASRLGNTGELFF.

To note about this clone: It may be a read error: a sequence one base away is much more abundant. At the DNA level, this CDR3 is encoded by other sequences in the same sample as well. The DNA of the CDR3 is TGTGCCAGCAGCTTAGGGGACAATGAGCAGTTCTTC. This gives the protein CASSLGDNEQFF. This chain links TRBV7-2 with TRBJ2-1; no firm D call. This CDR3 spans 12 amino acids. Germline CDR1 is SGHTA and CDR2 is FQGNSA. The ends were cut back, 1 base at V and 5 bases at J, with 3 bases in the middle.

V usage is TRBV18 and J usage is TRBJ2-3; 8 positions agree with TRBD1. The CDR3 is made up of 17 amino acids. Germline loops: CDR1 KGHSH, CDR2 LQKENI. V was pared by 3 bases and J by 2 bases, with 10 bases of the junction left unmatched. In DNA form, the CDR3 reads TGTGCCAGCTCACCGTCGACAGGGGCCGCCACCACAGATACGCAGTATTTT. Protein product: CASSPSTGAATTDTQYF.

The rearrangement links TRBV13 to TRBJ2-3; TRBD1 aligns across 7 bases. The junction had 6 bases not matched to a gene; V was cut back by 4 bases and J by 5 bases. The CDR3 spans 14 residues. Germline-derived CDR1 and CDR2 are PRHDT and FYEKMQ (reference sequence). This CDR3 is CASSSGTEVDTQYF. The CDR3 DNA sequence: TGTGCCAGCAGCTCCGGGACAGAGGTAGATACGCAGTATTTT.

As DNA, the CDR3 is TGCGCCAGCAGCCAAGAGCCTAGCGGGAGGAGGGGTACGCAGTATTTT. It is translated as CASSQEPSGRRGTQYF. J is TRBJ2-3 and V is TRBV4-3; TRBD2 matches 11 bases. The V and J ends lost 0 bases and 8 bases, in that order; junction bases with no gene match: 7. The CDR3 loop spans 16 amino acids. Germline lookup yields CDR1 LGHNA and CDR2 YSLEER.

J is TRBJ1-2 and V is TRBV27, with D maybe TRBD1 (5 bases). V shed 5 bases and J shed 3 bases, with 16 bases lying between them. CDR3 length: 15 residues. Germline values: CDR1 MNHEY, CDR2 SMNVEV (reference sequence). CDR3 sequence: CASSLGVGQDYGYTF. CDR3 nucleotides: TGTGCCAGCAGTCTAGGGGTGGGGCAGGACTATGGCTACACCTTC.

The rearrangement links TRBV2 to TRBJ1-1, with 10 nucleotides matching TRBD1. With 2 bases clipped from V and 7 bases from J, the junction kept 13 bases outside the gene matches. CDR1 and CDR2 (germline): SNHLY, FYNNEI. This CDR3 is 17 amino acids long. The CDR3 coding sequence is TGTGCCAGCAGTGAAATTGTCTTGGGGACAGGGGCCGATGAAGCTTTCTTT. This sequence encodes CASSEIVLGTGADEAFF.